The T cell receptor beta chain described here comes from a study of blood T cell repertoires in COVID-19. Across about two dozen US areas, participants ranged in age from roughly 18 to 95 years. Cohorts were assigned according to the clinical history that participants reported. Cohort 3 donors were reported recovered after two negative PCRs, clearance, or symptom resolution. Per the germline V gene, CDR1 is SQVTM and CDR2 is ANQGSEA. This CDR3 contains 12 residues. Trimming left V 5 bases short and J 2 bases short, with 7 bases between. Authors' methods: Reference gene primer amplification yielded estimated nucleated cell counts. The data were produced by immunoSEQ multiplex PCR, yet TCRdb's version contains in-frame clones alone and is incomplete. V, J and clone size reflect that table, while D and trimming were determined from the DNA. This table has 250,000 or so clones, approximately 83% appearing once.

The sequencing sample was made of PBMCs or T cells enriched from blood (not recorded which). The receptor's source is a woman between 50 and 59 years old who had recovered from COVID-19. The rearrangement uses TRBV29-1 and TRBJ2-1; tentatively, D is TRBD1 (5 bases). The CDR3 sequence is CSVQGTYNEQFF. In DNA form, the CDR3 reads TGCAGCGTTCAGGGCACCTACAATGAGCAGTTCTTC.